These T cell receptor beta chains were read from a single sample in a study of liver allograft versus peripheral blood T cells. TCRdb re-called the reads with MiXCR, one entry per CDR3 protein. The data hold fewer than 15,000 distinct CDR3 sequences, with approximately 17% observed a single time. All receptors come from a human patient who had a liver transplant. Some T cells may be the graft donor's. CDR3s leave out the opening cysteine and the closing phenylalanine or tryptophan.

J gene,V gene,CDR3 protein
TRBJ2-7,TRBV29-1,SGGDYEQY
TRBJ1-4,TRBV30,AWSGDRGEEKLF
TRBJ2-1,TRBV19,ASSTAQIYNEQF
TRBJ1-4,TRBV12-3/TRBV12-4,ASSLGGGGEKLF
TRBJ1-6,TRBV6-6,ASSSQPQGNNSPLH
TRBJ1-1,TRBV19,ASSIRDLNAEAF
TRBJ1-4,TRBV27,ASSVRINEKLF
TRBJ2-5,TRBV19,ASSIDPEETQY
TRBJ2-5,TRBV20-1,SATRTAKETQY
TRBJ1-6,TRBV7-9,ASSLQGGFSPLH
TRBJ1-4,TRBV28,ASSLYGRAANEKLF
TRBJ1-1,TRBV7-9,ASSWDNTEAF
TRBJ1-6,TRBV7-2,ASSLVPRPTRGSPLH
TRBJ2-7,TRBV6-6,ASSYSPASYEQY
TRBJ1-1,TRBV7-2,ASSPTGFVGTEAF
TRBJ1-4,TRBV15,ATSRDVAGLNEKLF
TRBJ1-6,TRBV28,ASSFQDAYNSPLH
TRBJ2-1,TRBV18,ASSPKRLAAEQF
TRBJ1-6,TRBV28,ASSLRWGTGGRSPLH
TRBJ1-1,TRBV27,ASSLQTETTEAF